The 27 T cell receptor beta chains given below trace back to one sample, sequenced in a study of monozygotic twins with inflammatory bowel disease (dated by TCRdb to about 2019). Receptors were amplified or captured by 5' RACE. The sequencer listed for this sample is Illumina HiSeq 2500. TCRdb reprocessed the raw reads; every CDR3 protein sequence is a single record, and DNA is not supplied. For this sample, the table gives some 130,000 distinct CDR3 sequences. 1% to 1.5% of the sample belongs to the ten largest clones. The sequencing input was blood. The source is a human donor with ulcerative colitis or Crohn's disease, or a healthy co-twin of an affected twin (not recorded which).

The chain combines TRBV20-1 with TRBJ2-1; the D call from TCRdb, TRBD1, cannot be confirmed without DNA. The CDR3 consists of 12 residues. The germline V gene encodes CDR1 DFQATT and CDR2 SNEGSKA (reference sequence). CDR3 residues: CSASGTGGPQFF.

V is TRBV5-1 and J is TRBJ2-7; TCRdb proposes TRBD2, but this gene call is untestable without DNA. There are 14 residues in the CDR3. CDR1 is SGHRS, CDR2 YFSETQ, per germline. This CDR3 reads CASSAARGGNEQYF.

CDR3 region: CASTFGRSQETQYF. The V and J genes are TRBV12-3 or TRBV12-4 and TRBJ2-5; TCRdb lists TRBD2, though no DNA is available to test this call. This CDR3 comprises 14 residues.

The chain couples TRBV4-3 to TRBJ2-5; the TCRdb call, TRBD1, lacks DNA for checking. Germline V gene lookup returns CDR1 LGHNA and CDR2 YSLEER. This CDR3 region has 15 residues. The CDR3 here is CASSLGQGIEETQYF.

J is TRBJ2-1 and V is TRBV18. CDR3 length: 15 residues. Germline CDR1 reads KGHSH; CDR2 reads LQKENI. The CDR3 protein is CASSPLGTFYNEQFF. The whole variable domain, remainder taken from reference TRBV18 and TRBJ2-1, is NAGVMQNPRHLVRRRGQEARLRCSPMKGHSHVYWYRQLPEEGLKFMVYLQKENIIDESGMPKERFSAEFPKEGPSILRIQQVVRGDSAAYFCASSPLGTFYNEQFFGPGTRLTVL.

This chain uses TRBV29-1 with TRBJ2-7. The CDR3 spans 12 residues. CDR1 and CDR2 from the germline V gene are SQVTM and ANQGSEA. The CDR3 spells CSVETGSYEQYF.

This sequence joins TRBV27 and TRBJ2-7; TCRdb names TRBD1, which stays unverified in the absence of DNA. In germline, CDR1 is MNHEY, CDR2 SMNVEV (reference sequence). The CDR3 has 13 residues. The CDR3 is CASSRAEIYEQYF.

This chain joins TRBV7-2 and TRBJ2-3; TCRdb's D call of TRBD1 is untestable without DNA. The germline gives CDR1 SGHTA, CDR2 FQGNSA. This CDR3 comprises 15 residues. The CDR3 reads CASSLSFGATDTQYF.

V gene TRBV20-1 combines with J gene TRBJ1-6; the D call from TCRdb, TRBD1, cannot be confirmed without DNA. The CDR3 totals 14 residues. Germline values: CDR1 DFQATT, CDR2 SNEGSKA (reference sequence). This chain's CDR3 is CSAREDRGHSPLHF.

The V and J genes are TRBV7-6 and TRBJ2-2; the D gene TCRdb calls, TRBD2, cannot be checked with no DNA. The CDR3 length is 16 residues. Germline values: CDR1 SGHVS, CDR2 FNYEAQ. CDR3 region: CASSPGTRSKSGELFF.

The chain recombines TRBV5-1 with TRBJ1-4; the TRBD1 assignment by TCRdb is unverifiable without DNA. Germline V gene lookup returns CDR1 SGHRS and CDR2 YFSETQ. The CDR3 consists of 15 residues. CDR3: CASSLTGATNEKLFF.

The chain links TRBV4-2 to TRBJ2-7; TCRdb lists TRBD1, though no DNA is available to test this call. Germline CDR1 and CDR2: LGHNA and YNFKEQ. The CDR3 spans 15 residues. CDR3 sequence: CASSQELGGTSKQYF.

The chain combines TRBV6-5 with TRBJ1-1. This CDR3 spans 12 amino acids. Germline V gene sequence: CDR1 MNHEY, CDR2 SVGAGI. The CDR3 sequence is CASSYSSAEAFF.

The gene calls are TRBV27 and TRBJ1-2; the D call from TCRdb, TRBD1, cannot be confirmed without DNA. CDR1 MNHEY and CDR2 SMNVEV come from the germline V gene (reference sequence). CDR3 length: 13 amino acids. CDR3 in amino acids: CASRRTGGYGYTF.

The V gene is TRBV11-3, the J gene TRBJ2-5; TCRdb names TRBD1, which stays unverified in the absence of DNA. The length of the CDR3 is 14 residues. Germline assignment: CDR1 SGHNT and CDR2 YENEEA. The CDR3 loop reads CASSSGQNQETQYF.

The chain links TRBV14 to TRBJ2-1; TCRdb selects TRBD1, and the lack of DNA leaves this call unchecked. There are 15 residues in the CDR3. CDR1 and CDR2 (germline): SGHDN, FVKESK. The CDR3: CASSHLGGNYNEQFF.

The chain carries TRBV20-1 and TRBJ1-5. The CDR3 is 15 amino acids. Germline assignment: CDR1 DFQATT and CDR2 SNEGSKA (reference sequence). CDR3 loop: CSAREGRPYNQPQHF.

The chain has TRBV6-4 and TRBJ2-1; TCRdb's D gene call, TRBD2, goes unchecked for lack of DNA. The germline V gene has CDR1 MRHNA and CDR2 SNTAGT. This CDR3 is built from 16 residues. This CDR3 is CASSDFSGTAYNEQFF.

The chain joins TRBV7-9 to TRBJ2-2; TCRdb designates TRBD1, a call that cannot be tested without DNA. CDR1 SEHNR and CDR2 FQNEAQ come from the germline V gene (reference sequence). This CDR3 contains 15 residues. The CDR3 here is CASSDTGANTGELFF.

This rearrangement joins TRBV6-5 to TRBJ2-1; TCRdb's D call, TRBD1, is unchecked because there is no DNA. The CDR3 extends over 18 amino acids. Germline V lookup: CDR1 MNHEY, CDR2 SVGAGI. CDR3 residues: CASSYIVSDRARYNEQFF.

The rearrangement uses TRBV3-1 and TRBJ1-1. CDR1 is LGHDT, CDR2 YNNKEL, per germline (reference sequence). The CDR3 totals 16 residues. CDR3 sequence reads: CASSQELARKDTEAFF.

This chain connects TRBV12-3 or TRBV12-4 to TRBJ2-3; TCRdb calls TRBD1, which cannot be checked without DNA. CDR3 length: 15 amino acids. The CDR3: CASSLSGTRTDTQYF.

The chain recombines TRBV30 with TRBJ1-4. The CDR3 has 14 residues. Germline V gene data show CDR1 as GTSNPN and CDR2 as SVGIG (reference sequence). This chain's CDR3 is CAWSVRTVNEKLFF.

The CDR3 sequence: CASIVIPGPPRGDQPQHF. The chain couples TRBV2 to TRBJ1-5; the TCRdb call, TRBD1, lacks DNA for checking. CDR3 length: 18 amino acids. Germline V CDR1 and CDR2: SNHLY, FYNNEI. Together with reference TRBV2 and TRBJ1-5, the CDR3 gives the full variable domain: EPEVTQTPSHQVTQMGQEVILRCVPISNHLYFYWYRQILGQKVEFLVSFYNNEISEKSEIFDDQFSVERPDGSNFTLKIRSTKLEDSAMYFCASIVIPGPPRGDQPQHFGDGTRLSIL.

This CDR3 reads CASSQAVGSYEQYF. The chain employs TRBV7-8 and TRBJ2-7. The CDR3 consists of 14 residues. Germline-derived CDR1 and CDR2 are SGHVS and FQNEAQ. The entire variable domain, with the rest obtained from reference TRBV7-8 and TRBJ2-7, is as follows: GAGVSQSPRYKVAKRGQDVALRCDPISGHVSLFWYQQALGQGPEFLTYFQNEAQLDKSGLPSDRFFAERPEGSVSTLKIQRTQQEDSAVYLCASSQAVGSYEQYFGPGTRLTVT.

The V gene is TRBV13, the J gene TRBJ1-2; TCRdb proposes TRBD1, but this gene call is untestable without DNA. Germline CDR1 and CDR2: PRHDT and FYEKMQ (reference sequence). The CDR3 extends over 13 amino acids. The CDR3 sequence: CASTLGTGDGYTF.

This chain uses TRBV20-1 with TRBJ2-5; TCRdb returns TRBD2, unconfirmable since there is no DNA. The germline gives CDR1 DFQATT, CDR2 SNEGSKA (reference sequence). The CDR3 runs 12 residues. The CDR3 loop reads CSARTSLETQYF.